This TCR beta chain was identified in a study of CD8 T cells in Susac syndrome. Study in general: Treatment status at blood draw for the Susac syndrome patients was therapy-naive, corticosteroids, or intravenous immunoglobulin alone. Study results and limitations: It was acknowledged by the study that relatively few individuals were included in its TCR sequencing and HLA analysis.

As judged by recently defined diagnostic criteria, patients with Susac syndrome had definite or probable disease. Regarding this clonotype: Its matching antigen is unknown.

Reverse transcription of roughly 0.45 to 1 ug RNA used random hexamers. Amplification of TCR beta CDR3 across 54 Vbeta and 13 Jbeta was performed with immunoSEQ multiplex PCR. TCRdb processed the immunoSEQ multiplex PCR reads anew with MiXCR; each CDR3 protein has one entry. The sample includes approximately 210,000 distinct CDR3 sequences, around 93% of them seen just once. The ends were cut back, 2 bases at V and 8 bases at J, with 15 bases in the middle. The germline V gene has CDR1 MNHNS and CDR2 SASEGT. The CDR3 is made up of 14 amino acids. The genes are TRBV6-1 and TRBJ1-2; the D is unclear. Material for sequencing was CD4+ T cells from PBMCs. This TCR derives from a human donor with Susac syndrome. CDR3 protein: CASSENFGFGGYTF. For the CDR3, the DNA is TGTGCCAGCAGTGAAAATTTCGGTTTCGGAGGCTACACCTTC.